The T cell receptor (beta chain) described here comes from a study of T cell responses to AZD1222 COVID-19 vaccine. Study-level results: Spike-specific TCR breadth and depth both grew after two AZD1222 doses. Unmutated variant regions reportedly attract nearly half of all spike-specific TCRs. It was only a handful of AZD1222 recipients who were seropositive at baseline. Spike-wide vaccine-associated CD4 TCRs dominated at 160-218 and 743-854.

In the case of this clone: Antigen specificity is unknown.

CDR1 is SGDLS and CDR2 is YYNGEE in the germline V gene. CDR3 length: 13 residues. The V end was cut by 3 bases, the J end by 4 bases, with 8 bases between. TCRdb's table, derived via immunoSEQ multiplex PCR, lists solely in-frame clones and lacks some. In the table there are 110,000 to 150,000 clones, around 90% of which are singletons. The clonotype was recovered from an adult in good health. The sample here was peripheral blood, taken on day 0 of AZD1222 vaccination. The chain employs TRBV9 and TRBJ2-1, with a tentative D call TRBD2 (5 bases). This chain's CDR3 is CASSELVYNEQFF. The DNA for the CDR3 is TGTGCCAGCAGCGAACTAGTTTACAATGAGCAGTTCTTC.